What follows is one TCR beta chain and its context. The target antigen is unknown. Unrecorded immune exposures were likely, despite nominal health at sampling. Primers for the PCR totalled 60 Vbeta and 13 Jbeta. TCRdb keeps only in-frame clones here, not all; method: immunoSEQ multiplex PCR. The table lists 150,000 to 200,000 clones, roughly 80% of them singletons. These data originate in a study of cytomegalovirus exposure and HLA in healthy donors. Whole-study findings and limits: One later analysis reportedly identified an Asian-associated ancestry cluster that showed fewer N-insertions than the approximately 700-donor mean. Later examination showed HLA-associated TCR beta chains had greater clonal expansion than equally common others. CMV antigen specificity of a few CMV-associated chains was confirmed in vitro.

The sequence was obtained from a woman aged 45-59 years in good health and CMV-seronegative. Input material: PBMCs.

Written as DNA, the CDR3 is TGTGCCAGCAGCTCGATCTTGGGCTATGAAGCTTTCTTT. It translates to CASSSILGYEAFF. This rearrangement joins TRBV5-8 to TRBJ1-1; D unclear. The CDR3 contains 13 residues. Germline CDR1 and CDR2: SGHTS and YDEGEE. Trimming shortened V by 3 bases and J by 7 bases, and 13 bases separated the two germline ends. The variable domain in full, completed from reference TRBV5-8 and TRBJ1-1, reads EAGVTQSPTHLIKTRGQQATLRCSPISGHTSVYWYQQALGLGLQFLLWYDEGEERNRGNFPPRFSGRQFPNYSSELNVNALELEDSALYLCASSSILGYEAFFGQGTRLTVV.